The present T cell receptor (beta chain) was sequenced within a study of T-cell memory formation after mild COVID-19. This clonotype has more than one count but fewer than ten. Antigen unknown. Trimming removed 0 bases at V and 10 bases at J, with 25 bases between. The CDR3 contains 19 residues. TCRdb recomputed calls from the 5' RACE reads with MiXCR, one row per CDR3 protein. This sample has more than 55,000 distinct CDR3 sequences; around a tenth occur once, and the top ten carry around 1.2%. The study's findings and limits: Several responding clones turned up in pre-infection memory, indicating that cross-reactive memory may have taken part. Balance between CD4 and CD8 was seen in clones contracting day 15 to 85, and a CD4+ lean was seen in later expanders. Clones which contracted sat mainly in CM and EM if CD4+, and in EMRA if CD8+.

Sequenced sample: PBMCs or a T cell subset sorted from them (not recorded which). This sequence originates from a man aged 18 to 29 who had mild COVID-19 (a few samples of this study predate the infection). Cell type and time point are not known. The V call is TRBV23-1, the J call TRBJ1-6, with a tentative D call TRBD1 (6 bases). TRBV23-1 is reported as an ORF; its role is uncertain. In DNA form, the CDR3 reads TGCGCCAGCAGTCAATCGGTGAGCATAATGGACAGCCGCCACTCACCCCTCCACTTT. Translated, it gives CASSQSVSIMDSRHSPLHF.